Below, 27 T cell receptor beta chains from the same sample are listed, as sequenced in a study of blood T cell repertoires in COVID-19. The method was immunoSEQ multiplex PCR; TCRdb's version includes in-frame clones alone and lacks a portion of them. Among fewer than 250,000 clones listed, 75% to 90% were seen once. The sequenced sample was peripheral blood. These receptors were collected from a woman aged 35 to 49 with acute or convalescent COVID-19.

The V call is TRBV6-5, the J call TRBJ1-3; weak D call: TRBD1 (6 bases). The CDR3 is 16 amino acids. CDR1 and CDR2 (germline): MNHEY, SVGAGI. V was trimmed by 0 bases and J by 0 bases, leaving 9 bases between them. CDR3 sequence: CASSYSRTVSGNTIYF. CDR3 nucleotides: TGTGCCAGCAGTTACTCCCGGACAGTCTCTGGAAACACCATATATTTT.

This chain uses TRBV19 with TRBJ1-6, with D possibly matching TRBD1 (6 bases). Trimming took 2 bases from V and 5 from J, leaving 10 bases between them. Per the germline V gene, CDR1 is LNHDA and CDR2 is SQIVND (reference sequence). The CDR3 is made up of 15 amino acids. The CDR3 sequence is CASSINPGDNSPLHF. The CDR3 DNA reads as TGTGCCAGTAGTATAAATCCAGGGGATAATTCACCCCTCCACTTT.

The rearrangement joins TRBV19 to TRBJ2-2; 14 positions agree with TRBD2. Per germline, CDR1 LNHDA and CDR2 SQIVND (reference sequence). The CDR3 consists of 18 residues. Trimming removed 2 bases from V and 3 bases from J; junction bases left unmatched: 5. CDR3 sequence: CASSIRGLAGAHTGELFF. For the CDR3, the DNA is TGTGCCAGTAGTATAAGGGGACTAGCGGGGGCCCACACCGGGGAGCTGTTTTTT. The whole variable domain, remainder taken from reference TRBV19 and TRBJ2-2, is DGGITQSPKYLFRKEGQNVTLSCEQNLNHDAMYWYRQDPGQGLRLIYYSQIVNDFQKGDIAEGYSVSREKKESFPLTVTSAQKNPTAFYLCASSIRGLAGAHTGELFFGEGSRLTVL.

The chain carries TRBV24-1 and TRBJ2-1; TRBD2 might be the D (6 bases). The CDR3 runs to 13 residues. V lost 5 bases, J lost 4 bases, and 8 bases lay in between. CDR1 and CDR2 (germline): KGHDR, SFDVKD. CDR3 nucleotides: TGTGCCACCAGTGGCGCGGGGTACAATGAGCAGTTCTTC. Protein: CATSGAGYNEQFF.

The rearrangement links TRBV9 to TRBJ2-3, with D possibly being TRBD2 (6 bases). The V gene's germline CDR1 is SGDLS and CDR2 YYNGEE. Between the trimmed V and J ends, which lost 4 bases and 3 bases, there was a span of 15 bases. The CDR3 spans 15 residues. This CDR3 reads CASSPGGALTDTQYF. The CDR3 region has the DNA TGTGCCAGCAGCCCAGGAGGGGCCTTGACAGATACGCAGTATTTT.

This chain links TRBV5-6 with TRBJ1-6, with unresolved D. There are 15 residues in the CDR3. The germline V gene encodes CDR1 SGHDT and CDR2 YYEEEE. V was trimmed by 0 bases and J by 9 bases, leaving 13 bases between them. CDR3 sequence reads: CASSLDRSLSSPLHF. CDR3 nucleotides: TGTGCCAGCAGCTTGGACCGATCCCTCAGTTCACCCCTCCACTTT.

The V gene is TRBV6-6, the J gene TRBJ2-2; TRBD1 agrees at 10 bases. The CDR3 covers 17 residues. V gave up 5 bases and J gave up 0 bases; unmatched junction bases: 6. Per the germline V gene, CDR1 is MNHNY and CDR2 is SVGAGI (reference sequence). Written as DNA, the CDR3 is TGTGCCAGCAGTCCACGGGACAGGGGCTCGAACACCGGGGAGCTGTTTTTT. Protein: CASSPRDRGSNTGELFF.

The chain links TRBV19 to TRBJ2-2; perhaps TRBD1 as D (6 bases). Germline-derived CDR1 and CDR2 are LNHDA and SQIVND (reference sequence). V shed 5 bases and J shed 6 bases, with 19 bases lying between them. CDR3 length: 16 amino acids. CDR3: CASSPGTGKYSGELFF. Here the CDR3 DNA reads TGTGCCAGTAGTCCCGGCACAGGGAAATATTCCGGGGAGCTGTTTTTT.

CDR3 protein: CASSRGGGFTDTQYF. Here the CDR3 DNA reads TGTGCCAGCAGCCGAGGGGGGGGATTCACAGATACGCAGTATTTT. The chain uses TRBV6-5 and TRBJ2-3; TRBD2 might be the D (7 bases). Per germline, CDR1 MNHEY and CDR2 SVGAGI. The CDR3 has 15 residues. V lost 6 bases, J lost 2 bases, and 15 bases lay in between.

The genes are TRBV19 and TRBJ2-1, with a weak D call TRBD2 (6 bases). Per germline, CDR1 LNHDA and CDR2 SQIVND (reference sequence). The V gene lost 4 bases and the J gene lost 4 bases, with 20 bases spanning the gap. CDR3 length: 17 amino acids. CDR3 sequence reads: CASSTSGGVSHYNEQFF. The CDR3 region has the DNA TGTGCCAGTAGTACCTCTGGAGGGGTATCGCATTACAATGAGCAGTTCTTC.

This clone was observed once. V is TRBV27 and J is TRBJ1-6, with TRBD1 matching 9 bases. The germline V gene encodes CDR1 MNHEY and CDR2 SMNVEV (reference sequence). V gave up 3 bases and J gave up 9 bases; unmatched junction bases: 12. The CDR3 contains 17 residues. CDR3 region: CASSFRPSTGGFSPLHF. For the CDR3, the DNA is TGTGCCAGCAGTTTCAGACCCTCGACAGGGGGGTTTTCACCCCTCCACTTT.

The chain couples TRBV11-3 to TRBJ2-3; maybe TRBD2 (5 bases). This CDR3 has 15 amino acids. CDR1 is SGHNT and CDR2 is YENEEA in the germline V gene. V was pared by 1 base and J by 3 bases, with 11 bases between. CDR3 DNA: TGTGCCAGCAGCTTAGGTGTAGCGAGGACAGATACGCAGTATTTT. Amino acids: CASSLGVARTDTQYF.

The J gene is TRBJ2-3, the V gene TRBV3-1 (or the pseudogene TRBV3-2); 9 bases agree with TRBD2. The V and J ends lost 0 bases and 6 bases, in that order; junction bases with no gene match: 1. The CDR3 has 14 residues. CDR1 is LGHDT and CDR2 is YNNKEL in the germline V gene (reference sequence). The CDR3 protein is CASSQERGGDTQYF. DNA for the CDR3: TGTGCCAGCAGCCAAGAGCGGGGGGGCGATACGCAGTATTTT.

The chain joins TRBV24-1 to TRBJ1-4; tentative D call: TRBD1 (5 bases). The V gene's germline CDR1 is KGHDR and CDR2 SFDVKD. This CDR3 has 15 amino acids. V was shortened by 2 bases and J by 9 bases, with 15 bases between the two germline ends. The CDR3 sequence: CATSDSQGGRKKLFF. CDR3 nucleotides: TGTGCCACCAGTGATTCTCAGGGTGGAAGGAAAAAACTGTTTTTT.

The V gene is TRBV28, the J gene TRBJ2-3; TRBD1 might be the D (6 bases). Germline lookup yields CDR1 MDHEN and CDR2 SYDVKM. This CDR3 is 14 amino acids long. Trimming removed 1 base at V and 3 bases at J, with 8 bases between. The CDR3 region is CASSLLQGTDTQYF. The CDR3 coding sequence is TGTGCCAGCAGTTTATTACAGGGAACAGATACGCAGTATTTT.

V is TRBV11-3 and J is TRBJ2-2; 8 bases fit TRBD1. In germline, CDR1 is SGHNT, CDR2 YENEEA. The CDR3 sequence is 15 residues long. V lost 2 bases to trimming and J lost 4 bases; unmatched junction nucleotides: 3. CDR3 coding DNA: TGTGCCAGCAGCTTAATTGGACAGGGCACCGGGGAGCTGTTTTTT. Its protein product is CASSLIGQGTGELFF.

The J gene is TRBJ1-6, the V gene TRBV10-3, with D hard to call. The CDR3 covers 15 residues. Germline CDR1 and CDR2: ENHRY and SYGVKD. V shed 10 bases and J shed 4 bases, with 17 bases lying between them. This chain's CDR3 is CATLPGISYNSPLHF. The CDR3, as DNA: TGTGCCACCTTACCGGGGATCTCGTATAATTCACCCCTCCACTTT.

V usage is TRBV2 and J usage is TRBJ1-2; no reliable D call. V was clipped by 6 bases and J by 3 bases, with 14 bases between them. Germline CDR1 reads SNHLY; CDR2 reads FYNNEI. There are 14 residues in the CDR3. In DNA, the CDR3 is TGTGCCAGCAGGGTGGGCCTATTGGACTATGGCTACACCTTC. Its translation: CASRVGLLDYGYTF.

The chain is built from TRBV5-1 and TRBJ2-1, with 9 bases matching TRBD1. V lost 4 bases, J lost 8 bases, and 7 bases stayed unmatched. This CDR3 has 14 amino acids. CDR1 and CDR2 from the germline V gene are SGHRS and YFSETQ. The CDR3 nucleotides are TGCGCCAGCAGCGGGGACAGGGAGGGCCATGAGCAGTTCTTC. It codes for CASSGDREGHEQFF.

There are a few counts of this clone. In DNA, the CDR3 is TGTGCCAGCAGTCCCGGGACAGGCACTGAAGCTTTCTTT. Translation: CASSPGTGTEAFF. The chain couples TRBV27 to TRBJ1-1, with 8 bases lining up with TRBD1. The germline V gene encodes CDR1 MNHEY and CDR2 SMNVEV (reference sequence). The CDR3 has 13 amino acids. The ends lost 5 bases at V and 4 bases at J; junction bases unmatched: 3.

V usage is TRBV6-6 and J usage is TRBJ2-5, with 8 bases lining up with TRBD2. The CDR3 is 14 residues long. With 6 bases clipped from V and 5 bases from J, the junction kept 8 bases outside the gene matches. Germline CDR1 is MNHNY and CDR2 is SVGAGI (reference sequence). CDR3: CASSPSGGSETQYF. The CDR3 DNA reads TGTGCCAGCAGCCCCTCGGGGGGGTCCGAGACCCAGTACTTC.

In DNA, the CDR3 is TGTGCCAGCAGCTCAGCCCGGGATTTATCGTATAATTCACCCCTCCACTTT. Translation gives CASSSARDLSYNSPLHF. V gene TRBV5-8 combines with J gene TRBJ1-6; D not certain. From germline, CDR1 is SGHTS and CDR2 YDEGEE. The CDR3 totals 17 residues. The V end lost 3 bases, the J end lost 4 bases, and 17 bases lay between the germline ends.

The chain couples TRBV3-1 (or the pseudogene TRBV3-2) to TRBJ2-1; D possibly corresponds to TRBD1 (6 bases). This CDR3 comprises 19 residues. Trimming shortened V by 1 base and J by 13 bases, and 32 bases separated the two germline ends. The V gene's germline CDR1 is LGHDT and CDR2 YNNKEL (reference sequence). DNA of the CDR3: TGTGCCAGCAGCCAAGTCTCCCCCGTGGAAGGGACAATGAGAGCTAAACAGTTCTTC. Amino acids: CASSQVSPVEGTMRAKQFF.

Here the CDR3 DNA reads TGTGCCAGTAGTGAAGGCGGGGCTAGCACAGATACGCAGTATTTT. This translates into CASSEGGASTDTQYF. This rearrangement joins TRBV19 to TRBJ2-3, with D tentatively TRBD2 (6 bases). This CDR3 has 15 amino acids. The germline V gene has CDR1 LNHDA and CDR2 SQIVND (reference sequence). V was cut by 5 bases and J by 0 bases, with 12 bases left in between.

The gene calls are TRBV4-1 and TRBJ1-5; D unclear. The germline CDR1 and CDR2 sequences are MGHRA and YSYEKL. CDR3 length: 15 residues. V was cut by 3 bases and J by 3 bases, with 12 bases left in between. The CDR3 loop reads CASSHFLGANQPQHF. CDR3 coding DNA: TGCGCCAGCAGCCATTTCTTGGGCGCCAATCAGCCCCAGCATTTT.

CDR3 nucleotide sequence: TGTGCCAGCAGCCCGACAGTCTCTGTCTATGGCTACACCTTC. Its translation: CASSPTVSVYGYTF. V gene TRBV6-1 combines with J gene TRBJ1-2; D is perhaps TRBD1 (5 bases). Deletions cut 6 bases from V and 4 bases from J, with 15 bases between. The germline gives CDR1 MNHNS, CDR2 SASEGT. This CDR3 comprises 14 residues.

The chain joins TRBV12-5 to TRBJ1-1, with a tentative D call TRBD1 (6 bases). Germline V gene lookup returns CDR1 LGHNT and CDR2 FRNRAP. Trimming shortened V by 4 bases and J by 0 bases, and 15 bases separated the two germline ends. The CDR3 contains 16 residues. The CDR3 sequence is CASGSPLQGMNTEAFF. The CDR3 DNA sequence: TGTGCTAGTGGTTCTCCCTTGCAGGGGATGAACACTGAAGCTTTCTTT.